Described below is a single T cell receptor beta chain sequence and its context. Its antigen is not yet known. Per-base quality was not reported, and no clone a single base away is much larger than it. TCRbeta CDR3 regions were amplified from genomic DNA using the immunoSEQ Assay, a bias-controlled multiplex PCR. In the source study's methods: Within the assay, amplification of reference gene primers was used to estimate how many nucleated cells each sample contained. To quantify the absolute abundance of each unique TCRbeta CDR3 rearrangement, sequence reads were collapsed and filtered. For each sample, productive Simpson clonality was calculated as the square root of Simpson's diversity index across productive rearrangements. TCRdb re-hosts the immuneACCESS table, in-frame sequences only. Its copies lack some clones; in the studies checked, an unresolved V gene accounts for under half of them, and the cause for the rest is not known. V, J and clone size are those of that table, while D and trimming were read from the DNA. The sample contains a few hundred thousand clones, approximately 90% of them found a single time. Together, the top ten hold roughly 3.9% of the sample.

The collaborating institutions used their own protocols to collect whole blood in K2EDTA tubes. Collaborator samples were shipped for TCRbeta analysis as frozen whole blood, isolated PBMCs, or DNA extracted from either sample type. This entry comes from a study of blood T cell repertoires in COVID-19 (TCRdb year 2020). In the study overall: Samples from collaborators originated in the United States, Italy and Spain and spanned both the acute and convalescent phases of COVID-19. The prospective study material was composed of cDNA or gDNA derived from T cells, B-cell-depleted T cells, or PBMCs. Subjects who had been exposed to COVID-19, were actively infected with it, or had recovered from it provided the deeply sampled blood TCRbeta repertoires that made up the dataset. A freely available public database, intended as a resource for researchers studying the immune response to SARS-CoV-2, is where the repertoires were released. Samples came from the ongoing ImmuneRACE study (first 160 participants) plus 1,254 subjects from 6 global collaborators. A de-identified subject ID, COVID-19 status, age in years and sex were almost always included in the sample metadata. Where HLA class I and class II types were available, the types were taken from metadata supplied by the sample provider, not from assay-based typing. The research as a whole found: The amount of clinical and demographic metadata varied by source and participant and was provided uncurated.

This TCR derives from a middle-aged woman with acute or convalescent COVID-19. The sample taken for sequencing was peripheral blood.

Read as DNA, the sequence is TGTGCCAGCAGTTCACAGGGGACCGGGGAGCTGTTTTTT. Its protein reads: CASSSQGTGELFF. The chain joins TRBV2 to TRBJ2-2; the junction holds 7 bases that match TRBD1. Measured from the cysteine to the phenylalanine, the CDR3 is 13 residues long. Only the CDR3 part of the read is kept: 39 bases, read in frame from the first base. After removal of 5 bases from V and 5 bases from J, the junction retains 2 bases not matched to a gene. Per the germline V gene, SNHLY is the CDR1 and FYNNEI is the CDR2.